This TCR beta chain was obtained from a study of technical replicates of blood from a handful of donors. CDR1 and CDR2 (germline): MGHRA, YSYEKL. V was clipped by 4 bases and J by 5 bases; unmatched bases: 11. CDR3 length: 17 amino acids. Data came from immunoSEQ multiplex PCR; TCRdb stores just in-frame clones and leaves some out. The sample has about 75,000 clones, approximately 97% seen once. This TCR was sampled from a human donor in good health. This chain uses TRBV4-1 with TRBJ2-4; TRBD2 agrees at 10 bases. Sequences were obtained from T cells isolated from PBMCs. The CDR3 protein is CASSPREGSGGQNIQYF. The CDR3 DNA is TGCGCCAGCAGCCCCCGAGAGGGTAGCGGGGGGCAAAACATTCAGTACTTC.